This T cell receptor beta chain was captured by sequencing in a study of blood T cell repertoires in COVID-19. Germline assignment: CDR1 LGHDT and CDR2 YNNKEL (reference sequence). V dropped 1 base and J dropped 0 bases, with 13 bases sitting between them. There are 16 residues in the CDR3. This clone showed up just a few times. The protocol was immunoSEQ multiplex PCR, while the TCRdb copy is restricted to in-frame clones and leaves out a portion. The table lists about 240,000 clones, roughly 86% of them singletons. The receptor was isolated from a woman in her 70s with active or convalescent COVID-19. The chain links TRBV3-1 (or the pseudogene TRBV3-2) to TRBJ2-7; maybe TRBD2 (5 bases). Sequencing was performed on peripheral blood. The CDR3 DNA sequence: TGTGCCAGCAGCCAAGGTTCGACGGGAATCTCCTACGAGCAGTACTTC. Translation: CASSQGSTGISYEQYF.